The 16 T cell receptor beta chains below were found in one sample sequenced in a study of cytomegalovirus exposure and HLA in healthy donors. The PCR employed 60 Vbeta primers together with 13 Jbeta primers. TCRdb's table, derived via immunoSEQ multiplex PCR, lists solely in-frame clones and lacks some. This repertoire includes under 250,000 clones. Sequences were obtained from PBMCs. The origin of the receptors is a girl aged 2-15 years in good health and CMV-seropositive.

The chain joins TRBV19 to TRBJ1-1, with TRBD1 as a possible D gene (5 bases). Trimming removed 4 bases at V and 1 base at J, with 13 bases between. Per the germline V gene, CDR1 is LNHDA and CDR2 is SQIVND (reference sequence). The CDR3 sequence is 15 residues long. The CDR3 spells CASSTGGLQNTEAFF. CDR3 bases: TGTGCCAGTAGTACCGGGGGACTCCAGAACACTGAAGCTTTCTTT.

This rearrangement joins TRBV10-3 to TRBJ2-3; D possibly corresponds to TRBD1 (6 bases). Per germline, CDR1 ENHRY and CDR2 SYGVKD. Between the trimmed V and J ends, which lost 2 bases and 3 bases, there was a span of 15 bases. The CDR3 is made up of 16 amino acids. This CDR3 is CAISETGQGLTDTQYF. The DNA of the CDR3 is TGTGCCATCAGTGAGACGGGACAAGGGTTAACAGATACGCAGTATTTT.

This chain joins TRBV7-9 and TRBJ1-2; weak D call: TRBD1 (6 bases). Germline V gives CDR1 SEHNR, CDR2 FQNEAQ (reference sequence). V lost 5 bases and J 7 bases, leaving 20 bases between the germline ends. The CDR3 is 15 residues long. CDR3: CASSLRSGGAVGYTF. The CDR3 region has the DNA TGTGCCAGCAGCCTCCGTTCGGGGGGCGCGGTTGGCTACACCTTC.

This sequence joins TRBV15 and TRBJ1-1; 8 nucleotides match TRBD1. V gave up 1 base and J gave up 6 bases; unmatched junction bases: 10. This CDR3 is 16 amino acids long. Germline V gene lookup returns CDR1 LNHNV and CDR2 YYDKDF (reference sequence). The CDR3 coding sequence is TGTGCCACCAGCAGAGTGGTAGGACAGGGCCGTCCTGAAGCTTTCTTT. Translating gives CATSRVVGQGRPEAFF.

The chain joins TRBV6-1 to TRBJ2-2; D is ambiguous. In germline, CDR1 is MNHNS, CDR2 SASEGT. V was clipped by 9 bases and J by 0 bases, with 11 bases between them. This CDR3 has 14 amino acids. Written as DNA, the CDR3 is TGTGCCAGTCTAACGTTCGCGAACACCGGGGAGCTGTTTTTT. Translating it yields CASLTFANTGELFF.

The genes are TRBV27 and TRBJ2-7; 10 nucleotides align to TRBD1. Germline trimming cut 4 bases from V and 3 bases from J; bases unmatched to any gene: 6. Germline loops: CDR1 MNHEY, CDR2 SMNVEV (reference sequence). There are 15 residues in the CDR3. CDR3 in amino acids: CASSYAGTGVYEQYF. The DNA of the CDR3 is TGTGCCAGCAGTTACGCCGGGACAGGGGTCTACGAGCAGTACTTC.

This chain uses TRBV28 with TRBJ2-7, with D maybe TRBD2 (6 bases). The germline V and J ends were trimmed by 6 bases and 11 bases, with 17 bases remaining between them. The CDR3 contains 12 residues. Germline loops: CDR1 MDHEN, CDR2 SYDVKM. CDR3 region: CASRRGLEVKYF. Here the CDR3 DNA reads TGTGCCAGCAGAAGGGGACTGGAAGTCAAGTACTTC.

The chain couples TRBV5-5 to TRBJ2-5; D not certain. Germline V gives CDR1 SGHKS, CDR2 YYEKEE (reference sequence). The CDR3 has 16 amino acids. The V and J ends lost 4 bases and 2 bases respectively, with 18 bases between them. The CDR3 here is CASSLNPRLEQETQYF. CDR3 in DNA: TGTGCCAGCAGCCTGAATCCTCGACTGGAACAAGAGACCCAGTACTTC.

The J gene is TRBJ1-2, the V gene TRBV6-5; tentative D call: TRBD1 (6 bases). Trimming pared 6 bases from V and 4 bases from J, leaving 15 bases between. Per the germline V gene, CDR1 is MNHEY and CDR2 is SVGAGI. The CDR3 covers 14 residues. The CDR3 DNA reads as TGTGCCAGCAGCCCCCGGGGGGGCGGCTATGGCTACACCTTC. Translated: CASSPRGGGYGYTF.

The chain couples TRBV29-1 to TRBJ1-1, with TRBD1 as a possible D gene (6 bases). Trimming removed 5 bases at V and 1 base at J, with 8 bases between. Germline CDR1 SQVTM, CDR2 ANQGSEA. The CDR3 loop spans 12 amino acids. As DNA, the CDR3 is TGCAGCGTTTTGGGACAGAACACTGAAGCTTTCTTT. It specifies CSVLGQNTEAFF. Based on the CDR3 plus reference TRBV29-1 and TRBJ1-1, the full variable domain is SAVISQKPSRDICQRGTSLTIQCQVDSQVTMMFWYRQQPGQSLTLIATANQGSEATYESGFVIDKFPISRPNLTFSTLTVSNMSPEDSSIYLCSVLGQNTEAFFGQGTRLTVV.

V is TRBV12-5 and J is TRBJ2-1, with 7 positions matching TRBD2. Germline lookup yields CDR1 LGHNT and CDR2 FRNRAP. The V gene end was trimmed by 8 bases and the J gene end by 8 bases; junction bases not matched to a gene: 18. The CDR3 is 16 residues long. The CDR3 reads CASRGPMGGSGYEQFF. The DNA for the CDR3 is TGTGCTAGTCGCGGGCCTATGGGCGGGAGTGGGTATGAGCAGTTCTTC. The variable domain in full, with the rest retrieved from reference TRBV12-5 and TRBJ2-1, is DARVTQTPRHKVTEMGQEVTMRCQPILGHNTVFWYRQTMMQGLELLAYFRNRAPLDDSGMPKDRFSAEMPDATLATLKIQPSEPRDSAVYFCASRGPMGGSGYEQFFGPGTRLTVL.

The CDR3 region has the DNA TGTGCCAGTAGTTATACTGGGAGAGACACTGAAGCTTTCTTT. The encoded protein is CASSYTGRDTEAFF. The chain uses TRBV19 and TRBJ1-1, with D hard to call. Trimming left V 5 bases short and J 3 bases short, with 13 bases between. The germline gives CDR1 LNHDA, CDR2 SQIVND (reference sequence). The CDR3 length is 14 residues.

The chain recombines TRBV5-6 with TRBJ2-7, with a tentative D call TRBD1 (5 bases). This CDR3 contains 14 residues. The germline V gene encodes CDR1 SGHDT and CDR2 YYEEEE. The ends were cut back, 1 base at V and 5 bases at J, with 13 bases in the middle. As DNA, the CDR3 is TGTGCCAGCAGCTTGTGGTCAGGGTTTAACGAGCAGTACTTC. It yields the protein CASSLWSGFNEQYF.

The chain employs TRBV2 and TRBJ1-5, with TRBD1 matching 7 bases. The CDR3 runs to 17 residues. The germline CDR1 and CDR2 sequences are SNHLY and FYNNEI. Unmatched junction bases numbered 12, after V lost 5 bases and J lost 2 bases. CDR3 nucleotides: TGTGCCAGCAGTAGACCTTACAGGGGAGGCGGCAATCAGCCCCAGCATTTT. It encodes CASSRPYRGGGNQPQHF.

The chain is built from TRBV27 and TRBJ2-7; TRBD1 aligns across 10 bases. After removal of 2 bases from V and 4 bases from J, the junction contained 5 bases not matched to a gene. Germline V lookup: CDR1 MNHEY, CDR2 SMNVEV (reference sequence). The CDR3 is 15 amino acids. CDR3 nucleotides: TGTGCCAGCAGTTTAGGTCCGGGACAGGGGTACGAGCAGTACTTC. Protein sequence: CASSLGPGQGYEQYF.

The CDR3 DNA reads TGTGCCAGCAGCGACAGCCCTTCTAATGAAAAACTGTTTTTT. Translated: CASSDSPSNEKLFF. This rearrangement joins TRBV6-5 to TRBJ1-4, with D maybe TRBD1 (5 bases). Germline V gene data show CDR1 as MNHEY and CDR2 as SVGAGI. The CDR3 runs 14 residues. Trimming shortened V by 6 bases and J by 3 bases, and 11 bases separated the two germline ends.